This T cell receptor (beta chain) was recovered during a study of OX40 agonist ivuxolimab in advanced cancers. The overall study: Checkpoint inhibitors had been given previously to roughly 40% of patients.

Produced via immunoSEQ multiplex PCR; TCRdb's table is partial and in-frame only. This sample has roughly 70,000 clones; 87% occur once, and the top ten carry 2%. The CDR3 extends over 13 amino acids. V shed 3 bases and J shed 1 base, with 6 bases lying between them. CDR1 and CDR2 (germline): SGHDN, FVKESK. The sequence was collected from an adult with an advanced solid tumor such as melanoma, head and neck, liver or kidney cancer. V gene TRBV14 combines with J gene TRBJ2-5; D uncertain. The sequencing used CD4+ or CD8+ T cells sorted from blood, collected in a trial of the OX40 agonist ivuxolimab. Here the CDR3 DNA reads TGTGCCAGCAGCCAGACGATCCAAGAGACCCAGTACTTC. Protein: CASSQTIQETQYF.